The clone carrying this T cell receptor (beta chain) occurred many times. What it binds is unknown. TCR alpha and TCR beta cDNA libraries carrying sample barcodes and UMIs were produced by 5'RACE using constant-segment primers. TCRdb reanalysed the 5' RACE reads using MiXCR and keeps one entry per CDR3 protein. In the table there are 300,000 to 400,000 distinct CDR3 sequences, around 28% of which are singletons. This sample was taken from a study of T-cell memory formation after mild COVID-19. Study results and limitations: Contracting CD8+ clones were enriched in EMRA, CD4+ mainly in CM and EM. Several responding clones turned up in pre-infection memory, indicating that cross-reactive memory may have taken part. CD4/CD8 balance held among clones contracting day 15 to 85, and later expanders leaned CD4+.

J lost 3 bases, V lost 8 bases, and 6 bases had no gene match. Germline CDR1 and CDR2: MNHEY and SVGEGT. The CDR3 runs 14 residues. The sequence derives from an adult woman who had mild COVID-19 (a few samples of this study predate the infection). Cell type and time point are not known. V is TRBV6-2 or TRBV6-3 and J is TRBJ1-2, with TRBD1 matching over 10 bases. Input material: PBMCs or a T cell subset sorted from them (not recorded which). CDR3 sequence reads: CASSRQGADYGYTF. CDR3 bases: TGTGCCAGCTCCCGACAGGGGGCGGACTATGGCTACACCTTC.